This T cell receptor beta chain was sequenced during a study of early T cells in non-severe SARS-CoV-2 infection. Turning to the study itself: Sequencing input comprised bulk RNA from unsorted whole blood; chain pairing was not available.

In its sample, this clonotype was seen a few times. Via MiXCR, TCRdb re-called the 5' RACE reads, giving one row per CDR3 protein. Of some 60,000 distinct CDR3 sequences in the sample, about 8.9% were seen once. Trimming took off 1 base at V and 4 bases at J, with 10 bases between the two ends. CDR1 is LGHNA and CDR2 is YNFKEQ in the germline V gene. The CDR3 extends over 14 amino acids. The chain couples TRBV4-2 to TRBJ1-2; D not resolved. The sample comprised whole blood. The sequence came from an adult who was a healthcare worker with PCR-confirmed SARS-CoV-2 infection or an uninfected control (not recorded which). The CDR3 protein is CASSQVGELYGYTF. The CDR3 DNA is TGTGCCAGCAGCCAAGTCGGGGAGCTCTATGGCTACACCTTC.